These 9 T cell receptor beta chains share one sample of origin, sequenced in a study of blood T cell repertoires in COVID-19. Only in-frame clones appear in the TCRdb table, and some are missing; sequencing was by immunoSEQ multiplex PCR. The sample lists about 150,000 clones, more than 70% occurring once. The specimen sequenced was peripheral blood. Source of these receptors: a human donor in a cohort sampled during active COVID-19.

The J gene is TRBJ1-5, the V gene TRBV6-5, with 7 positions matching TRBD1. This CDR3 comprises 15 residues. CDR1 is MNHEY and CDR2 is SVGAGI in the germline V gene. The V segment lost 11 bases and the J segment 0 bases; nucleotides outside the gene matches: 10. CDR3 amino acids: CAGTPGTDSNQPQHF. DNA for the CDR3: TGTGCCGGAACCCCCGGGACAGATAGCAATCAGCCCCAGCATTTT.

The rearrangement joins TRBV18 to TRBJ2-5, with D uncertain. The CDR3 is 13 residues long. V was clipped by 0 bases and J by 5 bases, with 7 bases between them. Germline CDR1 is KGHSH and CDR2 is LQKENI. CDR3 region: CASSPPSGETQYF. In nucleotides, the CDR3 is TGTGCCAGCTCACCACCATCCGGGGAGACCCAGTACTTC.

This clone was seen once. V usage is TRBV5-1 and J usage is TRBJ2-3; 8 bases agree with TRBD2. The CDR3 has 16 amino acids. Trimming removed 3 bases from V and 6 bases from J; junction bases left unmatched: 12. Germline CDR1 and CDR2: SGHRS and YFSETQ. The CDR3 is CASSSLSGVTPDTQYF. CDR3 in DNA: TGCGCCAGCAGCTCCCTTAGCGGGGTTACCCCGGATACGCAGTATTTT.

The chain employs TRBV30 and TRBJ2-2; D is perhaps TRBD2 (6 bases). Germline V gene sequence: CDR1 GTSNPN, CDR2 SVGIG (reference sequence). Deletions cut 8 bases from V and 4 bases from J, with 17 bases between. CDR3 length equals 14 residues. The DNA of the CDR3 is TGTGCCAGGGCTAGCGTTTGGGGCACCGGGGAGCTGTTTTTT. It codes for CARASVWGTGELFF.

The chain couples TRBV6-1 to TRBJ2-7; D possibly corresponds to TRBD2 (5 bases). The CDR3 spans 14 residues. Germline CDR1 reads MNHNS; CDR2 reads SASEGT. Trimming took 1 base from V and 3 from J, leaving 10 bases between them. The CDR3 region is CASSEVGSVYEQYF. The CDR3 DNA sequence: TGTGCCAGCAGTGAAGTGGGGAGCGTCTACGAGCAGTACTTC.

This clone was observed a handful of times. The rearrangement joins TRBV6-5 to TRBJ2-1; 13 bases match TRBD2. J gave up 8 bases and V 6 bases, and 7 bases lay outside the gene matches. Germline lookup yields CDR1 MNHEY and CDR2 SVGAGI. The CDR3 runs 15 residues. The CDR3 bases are TGTGCCAGCAGCCAGGGACTAGCGGGATTCCATGAGCAGTTCTTC. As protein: CASSQGLAGFHEQFF.

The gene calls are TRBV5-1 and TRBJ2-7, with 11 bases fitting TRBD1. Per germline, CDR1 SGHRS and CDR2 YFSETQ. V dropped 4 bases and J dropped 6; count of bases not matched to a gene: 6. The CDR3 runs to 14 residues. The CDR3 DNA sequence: TGCGCCAGCAGCAGAGGACAGGGGGCCCTCGAGCAGTACTTC. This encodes CASSRGQGALEQYF.

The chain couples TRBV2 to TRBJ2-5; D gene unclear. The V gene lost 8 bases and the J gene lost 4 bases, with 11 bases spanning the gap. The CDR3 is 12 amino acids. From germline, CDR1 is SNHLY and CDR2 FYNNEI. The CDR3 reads CASPRNGETQYF. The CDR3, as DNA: TGTGCCAGCCCCCGAAACGGAGAGACCCAGTACTTC.

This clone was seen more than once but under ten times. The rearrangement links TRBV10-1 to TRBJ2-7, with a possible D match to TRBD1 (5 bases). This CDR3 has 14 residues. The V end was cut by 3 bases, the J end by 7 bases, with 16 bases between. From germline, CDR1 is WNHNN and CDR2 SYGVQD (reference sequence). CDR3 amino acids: CASSDGQDFREQYF. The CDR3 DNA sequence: TGCGCCAGCAGTGATGGACAAGATTTTAGGGAGCAGTACTTC.